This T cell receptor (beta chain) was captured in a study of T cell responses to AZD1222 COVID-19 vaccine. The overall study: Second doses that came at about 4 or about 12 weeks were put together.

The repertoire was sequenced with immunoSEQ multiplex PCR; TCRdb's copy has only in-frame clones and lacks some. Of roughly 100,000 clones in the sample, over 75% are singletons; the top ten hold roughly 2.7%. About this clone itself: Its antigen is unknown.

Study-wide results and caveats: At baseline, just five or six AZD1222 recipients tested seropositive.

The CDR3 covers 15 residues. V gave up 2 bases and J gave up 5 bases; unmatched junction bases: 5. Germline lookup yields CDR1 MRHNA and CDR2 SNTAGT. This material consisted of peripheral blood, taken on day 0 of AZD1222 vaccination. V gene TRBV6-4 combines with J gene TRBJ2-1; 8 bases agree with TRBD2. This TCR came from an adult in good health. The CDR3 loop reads CASSDEAGGNNEQFF. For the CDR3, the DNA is TGTGCCAGCAGTGACGAGGCGGGGGGCAACAATGAGCAGTTCTTC.